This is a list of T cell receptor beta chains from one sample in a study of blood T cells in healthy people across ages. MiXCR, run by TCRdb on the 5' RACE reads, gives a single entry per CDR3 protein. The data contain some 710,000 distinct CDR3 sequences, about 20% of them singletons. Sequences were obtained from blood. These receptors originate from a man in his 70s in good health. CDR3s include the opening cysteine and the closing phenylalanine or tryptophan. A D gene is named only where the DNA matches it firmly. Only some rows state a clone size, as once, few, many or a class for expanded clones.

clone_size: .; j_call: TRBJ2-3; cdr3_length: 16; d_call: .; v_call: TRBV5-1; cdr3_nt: TGCGCCAGCAGCTTGGACGGGACACCCAGCACAGATACGCAGTATTTT; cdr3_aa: CASSLDGTPSTDTQYF
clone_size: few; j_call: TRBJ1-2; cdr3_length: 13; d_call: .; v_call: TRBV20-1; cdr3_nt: TGCAGTGCTAGACAGGGTTTGGGCTATGGCTACACCTTC; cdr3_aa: CSARQGLGYGYTF
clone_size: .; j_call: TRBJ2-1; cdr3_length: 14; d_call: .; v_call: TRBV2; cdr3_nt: TGTGCCAGCGGTATACTAAGGGCAGGGAATGAGCAGTTCTTC; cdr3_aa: CASGILRAGNEQFF
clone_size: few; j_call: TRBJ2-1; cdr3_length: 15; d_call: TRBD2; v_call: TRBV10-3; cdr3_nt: TGTGCCATCAGTGAGTCTAGCGGGATATGGGATGAGCAGTTCTTC; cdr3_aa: CAISESSGIWDEQFF
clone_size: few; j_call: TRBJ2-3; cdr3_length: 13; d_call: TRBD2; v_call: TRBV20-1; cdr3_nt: TGCAGTGTTCCGGGGGGTAGCACAGATACGCAGTATTTT; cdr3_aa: CSVPGGSTDTQYF
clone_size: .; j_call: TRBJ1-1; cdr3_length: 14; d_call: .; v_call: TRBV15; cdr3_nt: TGTGCCACCAGCAGAGATGCAGGGGAGGAAGAAGCTTTCTTT; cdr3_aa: CATSRDAGEEEAFF
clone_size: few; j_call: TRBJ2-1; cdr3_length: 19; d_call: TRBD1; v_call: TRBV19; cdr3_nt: TGTGCCAGTAGTATCGGGTGGCGACAGGGTTTAAACAGCAACAATGAGCAGTTCTTC; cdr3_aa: CASSIGWRQGLNSNNEQFF
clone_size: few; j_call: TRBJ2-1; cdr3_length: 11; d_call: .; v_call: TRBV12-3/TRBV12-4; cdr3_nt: TGTGCCAGCAGTTTAGGCGGCATCTACTACTTC; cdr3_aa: CASSLGGIYYF
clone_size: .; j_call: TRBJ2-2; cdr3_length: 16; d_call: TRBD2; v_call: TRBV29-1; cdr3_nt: TGCAGCGTTGAAGGGACTAGCGGGGGACCCACCGGGGAGCTGTTTTTT; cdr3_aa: CSVEGTSGGPTGELFF
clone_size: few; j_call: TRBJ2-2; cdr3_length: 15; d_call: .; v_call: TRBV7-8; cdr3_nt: TGTGCCAGCAGCCCGTCTGGTGCCCACACCGGGGAGCTGTTTTTT; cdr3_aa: CASSPSGAHTGELFF
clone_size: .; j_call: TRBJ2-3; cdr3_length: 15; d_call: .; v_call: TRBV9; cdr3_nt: TGTGCCAGCAGCGTAGCCACAGGGTACACAGATACGCAGTATTTT; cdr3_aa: CASSVATGYTDTQYF
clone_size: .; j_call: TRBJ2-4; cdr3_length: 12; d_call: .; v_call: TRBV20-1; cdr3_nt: TGCAGTGCTAGTGAAACCGTGGGTATTCAGTACTTC; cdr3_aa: CSASETVGIQYF
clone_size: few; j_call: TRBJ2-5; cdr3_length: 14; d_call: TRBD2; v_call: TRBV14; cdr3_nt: TGTGCCAGCAGCCAGCGACTAGCGGGGGGCCAGGAGTTCTTC; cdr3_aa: CASSQRLAGGQEFF
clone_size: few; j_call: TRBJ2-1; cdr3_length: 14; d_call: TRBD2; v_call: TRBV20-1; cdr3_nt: TGCAGTGCTACCCCAGTGGGCGGGAGCAATGAGCAGTTCTTC; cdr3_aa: CSATPVGGSNEQFF
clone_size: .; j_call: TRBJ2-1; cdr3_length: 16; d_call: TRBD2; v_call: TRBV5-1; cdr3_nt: TGCGCCAGCAGCTTGATCGGGGGGGCTTCTAGAAATGAGCAGTTCTTC; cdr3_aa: CASSLIGGASRNEQFF
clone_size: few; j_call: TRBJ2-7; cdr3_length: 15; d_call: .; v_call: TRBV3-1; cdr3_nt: TGTGTCAGCAGCCAAATGACGGACAGCTTTAGCGAGCAGTACTTC; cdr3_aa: CVSSQMTDSFSEQYF
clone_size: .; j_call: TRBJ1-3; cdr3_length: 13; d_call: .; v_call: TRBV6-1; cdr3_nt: TGTGCCAGCCGAGACTACTCTGGAAACACCATATATTTT; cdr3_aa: CASRDYSGNTIYF
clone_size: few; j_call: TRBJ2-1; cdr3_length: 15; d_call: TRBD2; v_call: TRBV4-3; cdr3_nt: TGCGCCAGCAGCCAAGATATAGCGGGCTTCAATGAGCAGTTCTTC; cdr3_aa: CASSQDIAGFNEQFF
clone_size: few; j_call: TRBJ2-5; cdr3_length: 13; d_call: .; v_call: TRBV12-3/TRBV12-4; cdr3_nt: TGTGCCAGCAGCCAACTAGTATGGGAGACCCAGTACTTC; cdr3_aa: CASSQLVWETQYF
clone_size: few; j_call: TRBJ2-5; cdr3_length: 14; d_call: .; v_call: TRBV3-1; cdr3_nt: TGTGCCAGCAGCCAGGGACCTTTCCAAGAGACCCAGTACTTC; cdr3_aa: CASSQGPFQETQYF
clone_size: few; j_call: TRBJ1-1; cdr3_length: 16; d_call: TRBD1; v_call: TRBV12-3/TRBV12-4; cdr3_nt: TGTGCCAGCAGTCCCCCTAGGCGGACAGGGAACACTGAAGCTTTCTTT; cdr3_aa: CASSPPRRTGNTEAFF
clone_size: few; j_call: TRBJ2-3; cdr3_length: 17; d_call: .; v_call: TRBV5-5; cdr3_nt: TGTGCCAGCAGCCCAAGACTAGTTAGACGGGTCGGAGATACGCAGTATTTT; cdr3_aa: CASSPRLVRRVGDTQYF
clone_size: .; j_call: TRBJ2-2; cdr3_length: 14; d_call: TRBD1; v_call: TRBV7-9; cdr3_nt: TGTGCCAGCACCGGGACAGGGGGTTCCGGGGAGCTGTTTTTT; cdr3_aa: CASTGTGGSGELFF
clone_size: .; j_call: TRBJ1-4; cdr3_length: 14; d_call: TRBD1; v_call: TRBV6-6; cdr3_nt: TGTGCCAGCAGCCTTGGCAGGGGGGGTGAAAAACTGTTTTTT; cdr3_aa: CASSLGRGGEKLFF
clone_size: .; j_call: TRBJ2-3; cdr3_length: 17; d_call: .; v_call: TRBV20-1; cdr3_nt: TGCAGTGCCACTAGAGTTGAGGACACCCGTAGCACAGATACGCAGTATTTT; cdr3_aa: CSATRVEDTRSTDTQYF
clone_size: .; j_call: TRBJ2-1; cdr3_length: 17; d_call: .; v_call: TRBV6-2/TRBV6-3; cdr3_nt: TGTGCCAGCAGCAACAATCGGGACCGACCATACTACAATGAGCAGTTCTTC; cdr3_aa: CASSNNRDRPYYNEQFF
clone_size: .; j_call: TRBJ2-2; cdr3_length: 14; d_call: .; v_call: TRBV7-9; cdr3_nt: TGTGCCAGCAGCTTAGTCTCAGCCACCGGGGAGCTGTTTTTT; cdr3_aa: CASSLVSATGELFF
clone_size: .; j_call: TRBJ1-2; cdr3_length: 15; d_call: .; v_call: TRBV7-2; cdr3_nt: TGTGCCAGCAGCCCCGAAGAGGGGACTAACTATGGCTACACCTTC; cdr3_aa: CASSPEEGTNYGYTF
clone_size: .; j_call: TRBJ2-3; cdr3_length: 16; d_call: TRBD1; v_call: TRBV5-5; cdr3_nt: TGTGCCAGCAGCACCGACAGGGTATCTAGCACAGATACGCAGTATTTT; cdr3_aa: CASSTDRVSSTDTQYF
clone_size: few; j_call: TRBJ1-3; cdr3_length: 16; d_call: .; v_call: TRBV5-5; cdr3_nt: TGTGCCAGCAGGCTCACACCCGGACACTCTGGAAACACCATATATTTT; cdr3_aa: CASRLTPGHSGNTIYF
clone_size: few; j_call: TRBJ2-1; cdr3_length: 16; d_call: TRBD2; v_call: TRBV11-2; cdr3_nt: TGTGCCAGCAGCAATGGACTAGCGGGCCTCTACAATGAGCAGTTCTTC; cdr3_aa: CASSNGLAGLYNEQFF
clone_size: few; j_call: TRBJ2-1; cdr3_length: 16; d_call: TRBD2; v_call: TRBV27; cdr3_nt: TGTGCCAGCACTAACGGGGGGACTAGCGGCCGTGGGGGAGAGTTCTTC; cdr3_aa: CASTNGGTSGRGGEFF
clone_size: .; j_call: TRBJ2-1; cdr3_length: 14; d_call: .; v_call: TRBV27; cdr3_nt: TGTGCCACCCTTCGGGCTAGCAGCCATAATGAGCAGTTCTTC; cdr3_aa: CATLRASSHNEQFF
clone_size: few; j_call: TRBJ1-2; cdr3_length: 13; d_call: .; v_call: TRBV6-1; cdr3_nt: TGTGCCAGCAGTGATCCGGACAACTATGGCTACACCTTC; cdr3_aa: CASSDPDNYGYTF
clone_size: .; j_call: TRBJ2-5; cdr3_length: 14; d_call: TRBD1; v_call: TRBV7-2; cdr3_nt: TGTGCCAGCAGCCACGACAGGGCCTCAGAGACCCAGTACTTC; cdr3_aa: CASSHDRASETQYF
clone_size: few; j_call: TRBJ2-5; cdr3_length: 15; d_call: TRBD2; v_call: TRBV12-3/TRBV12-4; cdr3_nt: TGTGCCAGCAGCTTGCGAGCGGGGGAAAAAGAGACCCAGTACTTC; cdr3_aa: CASSLRAGEKETQYF
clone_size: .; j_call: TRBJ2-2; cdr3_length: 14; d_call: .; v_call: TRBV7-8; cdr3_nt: TGTGCCAGCAGCTTAGGGGCGAACGCCGGGGAGCTGTTTTTT; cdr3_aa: CASSLGANAGELFF
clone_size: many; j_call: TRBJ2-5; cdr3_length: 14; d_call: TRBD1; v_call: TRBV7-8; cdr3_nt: TGTGCCAGCAGCTTGGACAGGGCGGGAGAGACCCAGTACTTC; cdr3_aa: CASSLDRAGETQYF
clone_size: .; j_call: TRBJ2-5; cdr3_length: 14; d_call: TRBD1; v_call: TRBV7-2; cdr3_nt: TGTGCCAGCAGCTTAGCGGTGTCAGGGGGATATGAGTTCTTC; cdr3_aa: CASSLAVSGGYEFF
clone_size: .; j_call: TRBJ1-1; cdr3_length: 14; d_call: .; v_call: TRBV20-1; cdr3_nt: TGCAGTGCTAGGTCCCCAGTCCCTTACACTGAAGCTTTCTTT; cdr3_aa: CSARSPVPYTEAFF
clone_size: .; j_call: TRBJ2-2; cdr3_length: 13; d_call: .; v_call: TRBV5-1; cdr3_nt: TGCGCCAGCAGCTTGACGGTCACCGGGGAGCTGTTTTTT; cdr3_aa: CASSLTVTGELFF
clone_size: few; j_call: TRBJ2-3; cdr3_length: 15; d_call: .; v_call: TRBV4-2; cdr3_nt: TGTGCCAGCAGCCGGTTAGAGGGGGGCAGGAATACGCAGTATTTT; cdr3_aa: CASSRLEGGRNTQYF
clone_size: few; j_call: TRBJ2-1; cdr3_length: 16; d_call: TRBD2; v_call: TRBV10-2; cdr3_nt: TGCGCCAGTCTACAAAGTAGCGGGAGAAATATAAATGAGCAGTTCTTC; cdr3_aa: CASLQSSGRNINEQFF
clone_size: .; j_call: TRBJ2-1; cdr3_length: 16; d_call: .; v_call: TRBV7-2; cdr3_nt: TGTGCCAGCAGTCGTTGGGTAGCGCAGTCCTACAATGAGCAGTTCTTC; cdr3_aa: CASSRWVAQSYNEQFF
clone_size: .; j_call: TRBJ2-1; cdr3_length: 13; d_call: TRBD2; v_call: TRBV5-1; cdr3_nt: TGCGCCACAGCGGGAGTCCCCTCCAATGAGCAGTTCTTC; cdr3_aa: CATAGVPSNEQFF
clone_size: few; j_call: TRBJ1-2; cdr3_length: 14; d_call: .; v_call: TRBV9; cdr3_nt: TGTGCCAGCAGCGTAGGTAGAACATCAGCTGGCTACACCTTC; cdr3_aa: CASSVGRTSAGYTF
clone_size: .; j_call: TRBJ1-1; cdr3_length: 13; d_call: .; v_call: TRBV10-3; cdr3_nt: TGTGCCATCAGTGAAGGGTATGACACTGAAGCTTTCTTT; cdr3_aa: CAISEGYDTEAFF
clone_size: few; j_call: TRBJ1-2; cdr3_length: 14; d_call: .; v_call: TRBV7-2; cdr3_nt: TGTGCCAGCAGCACACCGGGCCTCACGGGGGGCTACACCTTC; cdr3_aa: CASSTPGLTGGYTF
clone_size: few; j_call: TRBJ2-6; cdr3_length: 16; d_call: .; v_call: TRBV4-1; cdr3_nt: TGCGCCAGCAGCCAAGGGGGGGACTCTGGGGCCAACGTCCTGACTTTC; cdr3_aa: CASSQGGDSGANVLTF
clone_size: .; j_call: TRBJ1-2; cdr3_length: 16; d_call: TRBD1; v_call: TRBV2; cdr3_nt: TGTGCCAGCAGTGAGGGACAGGGGGCTCGGGCTCGAGGCTACACCTTC; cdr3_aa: CASSEGQGARARGYTF
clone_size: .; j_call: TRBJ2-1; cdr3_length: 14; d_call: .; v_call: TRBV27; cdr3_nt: TGTGCCAGCAGTTTAGACCAGGTATCTCCTGAGCAGTTCTTC; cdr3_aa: CASSLDQVSPEQFF
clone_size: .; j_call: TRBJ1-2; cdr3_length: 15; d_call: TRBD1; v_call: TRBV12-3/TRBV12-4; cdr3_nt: TGTGCCAGCAGCTCCATGGGGACAGTTAACTATGGCTACACCTTC; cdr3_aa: CASSSMGTVNYGYTF